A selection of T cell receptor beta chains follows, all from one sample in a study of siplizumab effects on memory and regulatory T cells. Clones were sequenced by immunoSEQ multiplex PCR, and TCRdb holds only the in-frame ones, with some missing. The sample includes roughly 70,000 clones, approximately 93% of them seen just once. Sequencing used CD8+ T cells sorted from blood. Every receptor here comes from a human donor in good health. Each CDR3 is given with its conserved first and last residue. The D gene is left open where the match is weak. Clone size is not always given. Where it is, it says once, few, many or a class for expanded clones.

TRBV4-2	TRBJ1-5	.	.	CASSQGTAKGRGGYSNQPQHF	TGTGCCAGCAGCCAAGGGACAGCCAAAGGGCGGGGGGGTTATAGCAATCAGCCCCAGCATTTT
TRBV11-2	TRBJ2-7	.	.	CASSLPYEQYF	TGTGCCAGCAGCTTACCCTACGAGCAGTACTTC
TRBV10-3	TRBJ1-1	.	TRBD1	CAISESGTGGWLATEAFF	TGTGCCATCAGTGAGTCGGGGACAGGGGGGTGGCTGGCCACTGAAGCTTTCTTT
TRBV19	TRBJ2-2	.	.	CASSQWAGELFF	TGTGCCAGCAGCCAATGGGCGGGGGAGCTGTTTTTT
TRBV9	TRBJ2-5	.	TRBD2	CASSADGGGAETQYF	TGTGCCAGCAGCGCGGACGGCGGGGGGGCTGAGACCCAGTACTTC
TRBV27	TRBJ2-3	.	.	CASSPEGGASDTQYF	TGTGCCAGCAGTCCGGAAGGGGGGGCCTCCGATACGCAGTATTTT
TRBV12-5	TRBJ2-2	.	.	CASGLVGGNTGELFF	TGTGCTAGTGGTTTGGTCGGGGGGAACACCGGGGAGCTGTTTTTT
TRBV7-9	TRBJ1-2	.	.	CASSLGTDLYGYTF	TGTGCCAGCAGCTTAGGGACCGATCTCTATGGCTACACCTTC
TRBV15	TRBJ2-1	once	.	CATSRDEKGEQFF	TGTGCCACCAGCAGAGATGAAAAGGGTGAGCAGTTCTTC
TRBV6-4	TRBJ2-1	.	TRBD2	CASSGLAGSSYNEQFF	TGTGCCAGCAGTGGTCTAGCGGGGAGCTCCTACAATGAGCAGTTCTTC
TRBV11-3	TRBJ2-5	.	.	CASSLRGEETQYF	TGTGCCAGCAGCTTAAGAGGGGAAGAGACCCAGTACTTC
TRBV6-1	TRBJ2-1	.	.	CASRPRQAVIQFF	TGTGCCAGCAGACCCCGACAGGCCGTTATCCAGTTCTTC
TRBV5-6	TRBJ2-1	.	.	CASSFQQLGDEQFF	TGTGCCAGCAGCTTCCAGCAGCTGGGCGATGAGCAGTTCTTC
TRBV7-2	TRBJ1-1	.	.	CASRETVAAEAFF	TGTGCCAGCAGGGAAACGGTGGCTGCTGAAGCTTTCTTT
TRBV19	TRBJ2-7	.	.	CASSVPGKYYEQYF	TGTGCCAGTAGTGTCCCTGGCAAATACTACGAGCAGTACTTC
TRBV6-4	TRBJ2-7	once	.	CASSTYSYEQYF	TGTGCCAGCAGTACCTACAGCTACGAGCAGTACTTC
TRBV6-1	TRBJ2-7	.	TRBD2	CASSDTTSGGTYEQYF	TGTGCCAGCAGTGATACAACTAGCGGGGGCACCTACGAGCAGTACTTC
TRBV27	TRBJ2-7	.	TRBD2	CASSPGLAGANLLEQYF	TGTGCCAGCAGCCCGGGACTAGCGGGGGCTAACCTCCTCGAGCAGTACTTC
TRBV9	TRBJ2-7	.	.	CASSPWTTPYEQYF	TGTGCCAGCAGCCCCTGGACTACCCCCTACGAGCAGTACTTC
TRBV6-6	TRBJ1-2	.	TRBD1	CASSAGQARANYGYTF	TGTGCCAGCAGTGCCGGACAGGCGAGAGCTAACTATGGCTACACCTTC
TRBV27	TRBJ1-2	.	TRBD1	CASSSPDRGSYGYTF	TGTGCCAGCAGTTCCCCGGACAGGGGTAGCTATGGCTACACCTTC
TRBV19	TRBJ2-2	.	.	CASRAGRVTGELFF	TGTGCCAGTAGGGCGGGGCGGGTCACCGGGGAGCTGTTTTTT
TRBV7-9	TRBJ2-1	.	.	CASSFQGSEQFF	TGTGCCAGCAGCTTCCAAGGGAGTGAGCAGTTCTTC
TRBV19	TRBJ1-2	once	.	CASMGAGYGYTF	TGTGCCAGTATGGGGGCAGGTTATGGCTACACCTTC
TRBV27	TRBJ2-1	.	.	CASSSGVEQFF	TGTGCCAGCAGTTCTGGTGTGGAGCAGTTCTTC
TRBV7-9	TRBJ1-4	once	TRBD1	CASSPRLYDRVWEKLFF	TGTGCCAGCAGCCCACGTCTCTATGACAGGGTATGGGAAAAACTGTTTTTT
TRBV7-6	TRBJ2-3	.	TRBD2	CASSLAGGRADTQYF	TGTGCCAGCAGTTTAGCGGGGGGGCGGGCAGATACGCAGTATTTT
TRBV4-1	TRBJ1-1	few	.	CASSHSTREAFF	TGCGCCAGCAGCCACTCAACTCGCGAAGCTTTCTTT
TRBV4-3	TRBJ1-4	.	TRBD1	CASSQSPGGASSEKLFF	TGCGCCAGCAGCCAATCCCCAGGGGGCGCCTCTTCGGAAAAACTGTTTTTT
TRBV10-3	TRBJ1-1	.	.	CAISEYRINTEAFF	TGTGCCATCAGTGAGTACAGGATCAACACTGAAGCTTTCTTT
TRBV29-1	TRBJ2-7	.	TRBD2	CSVAGGGGYEQYF	TGCAGCGTTGCGGGCGGGGGAGGATACGAGCAGTACTTC
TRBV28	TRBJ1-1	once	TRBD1	CASSTSRDRFEAFEAFF	TGTGCCAGCAGTACCTCCAGGGACAGATTCGAGGCGTTCGAAGCTTTCTTT
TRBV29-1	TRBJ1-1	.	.	CSVRQGSTEAFF	TGCAGCGTCCGGCAGGGGAGCACTGAAGCTTTCTTT
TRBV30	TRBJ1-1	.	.	CACQGLSTEAFF	TGTGCCTGTCAGGGCTTGAGCACTGAAGCTTTCTTT
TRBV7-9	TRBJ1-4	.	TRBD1	CASSPTTGFNEKLFF	TGTGCCAGCAGCCCGACGACAGGGTTTAATGAAAAACTGTTTTTT
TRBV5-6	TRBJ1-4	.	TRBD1	CASSFFFSDRANEKLFF	TGTGCCAGCAGCTTTTTCTTTTCGGACAGGGCTAATGAAAAACTGTTTTTT
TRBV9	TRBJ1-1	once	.	CASSAGQTEAFF	TGTGCCAGCAGCGCCGGTCAGACTGAAGCTTTCTTT
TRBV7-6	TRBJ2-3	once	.	CASSLGKDTQYF	TGTGCCAGCAGCTTAGGCAAAGATACGCAGTATTTT
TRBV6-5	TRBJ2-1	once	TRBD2	CASIETSGGAGEQFF	TGTGCCAGCATCGAGACTAGCGGGGGGGCTGGTGAGCAGTTCTTC
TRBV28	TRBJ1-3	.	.	CASSLGSGNTIYF	TGTGCCAGCAGTTTAGGTAGTGGAAACACCATATATTTT
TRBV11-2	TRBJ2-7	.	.	CASSLHGEQVAYEQYF	TGTGCCAGCAGCTTACATGGGGAACAAGTGGCCTACGAGCAGTACTTC
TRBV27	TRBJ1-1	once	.	CASSLTGTPEAFF	TGTGCCAGCAGTTTAACGGGTACTCCTGAAGCTTTCTTT
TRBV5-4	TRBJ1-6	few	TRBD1	CASSLDRGPSPLHF	TGTGCCAGCAGCCTGGACAGGGGGCCCTCACCCCTCCACTTT
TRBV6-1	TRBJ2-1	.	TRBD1	CASSEGQGYNEQFF	TGTGCCAGCAGTGAAGGACAGGGCTACAATGAGCAGTTCTTC
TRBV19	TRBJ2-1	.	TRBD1	CASSIVGTDYNEQFF	TGTGCCAGTAGTATAGTAGGGACAGACTACAATGAGCAGTTCTTC
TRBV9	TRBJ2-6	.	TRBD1	CASSVALDRVHSGANVLTF	TGTGCCAGCAGCGTAGCTTTGGACAGGGTGCACTCTGGGGCCAACGTCCTGACTTTC
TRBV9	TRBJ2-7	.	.	CASSVGGRGYEQYF	TGTGCCAGCAGCGTTGGAGGCCGCGGCTACGAGCAGTACTTC
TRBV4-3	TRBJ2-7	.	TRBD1	CASSQDGTGASYEQYF	TGCGCCAGCAGCCAAGATGGGACAGGGGCATCCTACGAGCAGTACTTC
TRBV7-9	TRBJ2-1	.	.	CASSRPAGDEQFF	TGTGCCAGCAGCCGGCCTGCAGGGGATGAGCAGTTCTTC
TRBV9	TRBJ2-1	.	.	CASSVGPTRDAPNYNEQFF	TGTGCCAGCAGCGTAGGGCCTACCCGGGACGCTCCCAATTACAATGAGCAGTTCTTC